The T cell receptor beta chain described here comes from a study of T cell responses to AZD1222 COVID-19 vaccine. Notes on the study in general: Close to half of all spike-specific TCRs reportedly target regions of the variants that are unmutated.

The table came from immunoSEQ multiplex PCR; TCRdb's copy has only in-frame clones and leaves some out. The data contain 85,000 or so clones, around 90% of them singletons. About this clone: Its target is unknown.

This sequence originates from an adult in good health. This specimen consisted of peripheral blood, obtained on day 0 of AZD1222 vaccination.

The CDR3 sequence: CASRERTGLNTEAFF. The CDR3, as DNA: TGTGCCAGCAGGGAGAGGACAGGTCTGAACACTGAAGCTTTCTTT. This rearrangement joins TRBV28 to TRBJ1-1; 7 bases agree with TRBD1. J was trimmed by 0 bases and V by 6 bases; bases with no gene match: 7. CDR1 and CDR2 (germline): MDHEN, SYDVKM. CDR3 size: 15 residues.